A single sample is the source of the 17 T cell receptor beta chains below, sequenced in a study of CD8+ T cells in alopecia areata. Extraction and reverse transcription of RNA yielded cDNA as the sequencing template. TCRdb keeps only in-frame clones here, not all; method: immunoSEQ multiplex PCR. The repertoire includes about 200,000 clones, 50% to 60% of them detected once, and around 0.44% sits in the top ten. The source material was CD4+ T cells sorted from blood, sampled at week 0. These receptors originate from a human donor with alopecia areata.

This clone turned up a few times. At one end, the junction sequence differs from germline, possibly due to a read error. The chain combines TRBV7-7 with TRBJ2-5; maybe TRBD1 (5 bases). Germline CDR1 reads SSHAT; CDR2 reads FNYEAQ (reference sequence). This CDR3 contains 13 residues. The CDR3 sequence is CASSLSQGETQYF. Here the CDR3 DNA reads TGTGCTAGCAGCTTATCCCAGGGAGAGACCCAGTACTTC.

This clone was recorded a few times. The chain combines TRBV5-6 with TRBJ2-5, with D maybe TRBD2 (5 bases). This CDR3 is built from 13 residues. Trimming took off 5 bases at V and 9 bases at J, with 17 bases between the two ends. Germline loops: CDR1 SGHDT, CDR2 YYEEEE. The CDR3 protein is CASRSRDGGAQYF. The CDR3 nucleotides read TGTGCCAGCAGATCGAGAGATGGAGGAGCCCAGTACTTC.

The rearrangement joins TRBV4-1 to TRBJ2-7, with 8 bases aligning to TRBD2. This CDR3 region has 17 residues. Trimming removed 2 bases from V and 4 bases from J; junction bases left unmatched: 13. Germline CDR1 MGHRA, CDR2 YSYEKL. CDR3 sequence (DNA): TGCGCCAGCAGCCAATTACCTATGGCGGGAGGTGGGTACGAGCAGTACTTC. This encodes CASSQLPMAGGGYEQYF.

This clone was found a few times. J is TRBJ1-1 and V is TRBV6-1, with D unresolved. CDR1 MNHNS and CDR2 SASEGT come from the germline V gene. The CDR3 runs to 15 residues. The V end lost 7 bases, the J end lost 0 bases, and 15 bases lay between the germline ends. The CDR3 loop is CASTGGSAMNTEAFF. The CDR3 DNA is TGTGCCAGCACGGGAGGGTCGGCTATGAACACTGAAGCTTTCTTT.

The CDR3 reads CASSRWTGGLTEAFF. The CDR3, as DNA: TGTGCCAGCAGCCGCTGGACAGGAGGATTGACTGAAGCTTTCTTT. V and J are TRBV25-1 and TRBJ1-1; 7 bases fit TRBD1. The trim removed 6 bases at V and 5 bases at J, leaving 12 bases unmatched. This CDR3 is 15 amino acids long. Germline V gives CDR1 MGHDK, CDR2 SYGVNS.

The chain combines TRBV25-1 with TRBJ2-1, with D hard to call. CDR1 is MGHDK, CDR2 SYGVNS, per germline. This CDR3 spans 14 amino acids. V was pared by 3 bases and J by 0 bases, with 6 bases between. Here the CDR3 DNA reads TGTGCCAGCAGTGATTTCCGCTCCTACAATGAGCAGTTCTTC. Its protein product is CASSDFRSYNEQFF. The full variable domain, rest sourced from reference TRBV25-1 and TRBJ2-1, is EADIYQTPRYLVIGTGKKITLECSQTMGHDKMYWYQQDPGMELHLIHYSYGVNSTEKGDLSSESTVSRIRTEHFPLTLESARPSHTSQYLCASSDFRSYNEQFFGPGTRLTVL.

This chain uses TRBV15 with TRBJ2-7, with 9 bases that match TRBD1. CDR1 is LNHNV, CDR2 YYDKDF, per germline (reference sequence). This CDR3 region has 15 residues. Trimming took 0 bases from V and 5 from J; bases not matched to a gene: 5. The DNA of the CDR3 is TGTGCCACCAGCAGAGATGGGACAGGGAACCACGAGCAGTACTTC. Protein product: CATSRDGTGNHEQYF.

This sequence joins TRBV6-1 and TRBJ1-1; 11 bases map to TRBD1. The germline gives CDR1 MNHNS, CDR2 SASEGT. V was clipped by 3 bases and J by 7 bases; unmatched bases: 1. There are 13 residues in the CDR3. The CDR3 nucleotides read TGTGCCAGCAGTGAGGACAGGGGGCTTGAAGCTTTCTTT. It specifies CASSEDRGLEAFF.

The V call is TRBV18, the J call TRBJ1-1; no definite D call. The CDR3 runs 12 residues. Germline CDR1 and CDR2: KGHSH and LQKENI. Trimming removed 3 bases from V and 6 bases from J, with 8 bases in between. DNA of the CDR3: TGTGCCAGCTCACCTGACAATCCTGAAGCTTTCTTT. Residues: CASSPDNPEAFF.

J is TRBJ2-1 and V is TRBV6-4, with 12 bases fitting TRBD2. The CDR3 is 16 residues long. The V segment lost 4 bases and the J segment 3 bases; nucleotides outside the gene matches: 4. CDR1 and CDR2 (germline): MRHNA, SNTAGT. The CDR3, as DNA: TGTGCCAGCAGTGCACTAGCGGGGGGAGGCTACAATGAGCAGTTCTTC. Protein sequence: CASSALAGGGYNEQFF.

The rearrangement uses TRBV30 and TRBJ2-3; 9 positions agree with TRBD2. V dropped 8 bases and J dropped 4; count of bases not matched to a gene: 10. The length of the CDR3 is 14 residues. Germline CDR1 is GTSNPN and CDR2 is SVGIG (reference sequence). The CDR3 loop is CALTSGQVSDTQYF. The CDR3 DNA reads as TGTGCCCTTACTAGCGGGCAAGTGTCAGATACGCAGTATTTT.

This sequence joins TRBV4-1 and TRBJ1-1; D perhaps matches TRBD1 (6 bases). Trimming removed 3 bases at V and 3 bases at J, with 14 bases between. CDR1 and CDR2 (germline): MGHRA, YSYEKL. The CDR3 loop spans 15 amino acids. The CDR3 spells CASSHPWGQYTEAFF. CDR3 nucleotide sequence: TGCGCCAGCAGCCACCCCTGGGGGCAGTACACTGAAGCTTTCTTT.

The gene calls are TRBV6-1 and TRBJ2-1, with unresolved D. The germline CDR1 and CDR2 sequences are MNHNS and SASEGT. The CDR3 contains 15 residues. Trimming stripped 2 bases from V and 2 bases from J, with 10 bases between. The CDR3 spells CASSEPGSAYNEQFF. The CDR3 bases are TGTGCCAGCAGTGAACCCGGGTCAGCCTACAATGAGCAGTTCTTC.

V gene TRBV15 combines with J gene TRBJ1-1; D is perhaps TRBD1 (5 bases). Trimming pared 0 bases from V and 0 bases from J, leaving 11 bases between. Germline loops: CDR1 LNHNV, CDR2 YYDKDF (reference sequence). The CDR3 contains 16 residues. The CDR3 DNA follows: TGTGCCACCAGCAGAGATTACGGGGCCGTGAACACTGAAGCTTTCTTT. Residues: CATSRDYGAVNTEAFF. Looking up the rest from reference TRBV15 and TRBJ1-1 gives the full variable domain: DAMVIQNPRYQVTQFGKPVTLSCSQTLNHNVMYWYQQKSSQAPKLLFHYYDKDFNNEADTPDNFQSRRPNTSFCFLDIRSPGLGDTAMYLCATSRDYGAVNTEAFFGQGTRLTVV.

V is TRBV30 and J is TRBJ2-1; TRBD1 matches 11 bases. Per the germline V gene, CDR1 is GTSNPN and CDR2 is SVGIG (reference sequence). This CDR3 is built from 15 residues. V trimming: 3 bases; J trimming: 6 bases; junction bases outside the gene matches: 7. The CDR3 nucleotides read TGTGCCTGGAGCTCTCTCGGGACAGGGGGCAATGAGCAGTTCTTC. This sequence encodes CAWSSLGTGGNEQFF.

The chain carries TRBV7-6 and TRBJ1-2; D gene uncertain. The CDR3 covers 15 residues. The V gene lost 1 base and the J gene lost 9 bases, with 18 bases spanning the gap. Germline V lookup: CDR1 SGHVS, CDR2 FNYEAQ. As DNA, the CDR3 is TGTGCCAGCAGCTTAGGAGGGTCGGGCTCCGGGAGCTACACCTTC. Translated: CASSLGGSGSGSYTF. Drawing the rest from reference TRBV7-6 and TRBJ1-2, the complete variable domain is GAGVSQSPRYKVTKRGQDVALRCDPISGHVSLYWYRQALGQGPEFLTYFNYEAQQDKSGLPNDRFSAERPEGSISTLTIQRTEQRDSAMYRCASSLGGSGSGSYTFGSGTRLTVV.

The genes are TRBV6-1 and TRBJ2-1, with 9 bases identical to TRBD2. Germline-derived CDR1 and CDR2 are MNHNS and SASEGT. V shed 2 bases, J shed 8 bases, and the junction held 16 bases outside the gene matches. The CDR3 consists of 18 residues. In DNA form, the CDR3 reads TGTGCCAGCAGTGAAATAGTGGTAGCGGGAGCGTGGCGCGATGAGCAGTTCTTC. This codes for CASSEIVVAGAWRDEQFF.